A selection of T cell receptor beta chains follows, all from one sample in a study of shared clonotypes between healthy human individuals. TCRdb's table, derived via immunoSEQ multiplex PCR, lists solely in-frame clones and lacks some. The table lists around 1.9 million clones, approximately 92% of them singletons. Sequencing input: naive CD8+ T cells from PBMCs. The receptors were gathered from a man younger than 35 in good health. Some clones in this sample may be carry-over from other donors' samples. Both conserved end residues are part of each CDR3. A D gene is named only where the DNA matches it firmly. Size is stated for part of the rows, as once, few or many counts, or as a class when the clone is expanded.

D	J	V	size	CDR3	DNA
TRBD1	TRBJ1-2	TRBV28	-	CASSDRPDYGYTF	TGTGCCAGTTCGGACAGGCCAGACTATGGCTACACCTTC
TRBD2	TRBJ2-7	TRBV4-2	-	CASSQDGLAGGEQYF	TGTGCCAGCAGCCAGGACGGCCTAGCGGGGGGCGAGCAGTACTTC
-	TRBJ2-1	TRBV27	-	CASSFSTRGAANEQFF	TGTGCCAGCAGTTTCTCCACGAGGGGAGCCGCCAATGAGCAGTTCTTC
-	TRBJ2-7	TRBV18	-	CASSPLRGEQYF	TGTGCCAGCTCACCTCTCCGGGGGGAGCAGTACTTC
TRBD2	TRBJ2-5	TRBV9	-	CASSVGSREGVETQYF	TGTGCCAGCAGCGTAGGGTCGCGGGAGGGCGTAGAGACCCAGTACTTC
-	TRBJ2-2	TRBV7-3	-	CASSLIRTQRGTGELFF	TGTGCCAGCAGCTTAATTCGGACCCAAAGGGGGACCGGGGAGCTGTTTTTT
-	TRBJ2-7	TRBV29-1	-	CSVEGGAWGEQYF	TGCAGCGTTGAAGGGGGGGCTTGGGGCGAGCAGTACTTC
TRBD2	TRBJ2-7	TRBV10-3	-	CAISISSGRAYEQYF	TGTGCCATCAGCATTTCTAGCGGGAGGGCCTACGAGCAGTACTTC
TRBD1	TRBJ1-2	TRBV7-8	once	CASSVGQGGNYGYTF	TGTGCCAGCAGCGTTGGACAGGGGGGAAACTATGGCTACACCTTC
-	TRBJ2-1	TRBV14	-	CASSQLLGAHEQFF	TGTGCCAGCAGCCAACTATTGGGGGCGCATGAGCAGTTCTTC